These 4 T cell receptor beta chains originate from one sample sequenced in a study of control samples from healthy donors and cancer patients. This table comes from immunoSEQ multiplex PCR, and its TCRdb copy is limited to in-frame clones, with some not included. There are approximately 130,000 clones in the sample; about 86% occur only once, and about 12% lies in the top ten. Sequenced: blood. These receptors were collected from a man aged 25 to 45 in good health.

The chain joins TRBV28 to TRBJ1-6; D gene ambiguous. The CDR3 consists of 15 residues. V was pared by 2 bases and J by 8 bases, with 13 bases between. Per the germline V gene, CDR1 is MDHEN and CDR2 is SYDVKM. The CDR3 bases are TGTGCCAGCAGTTTACCGTACATGATGCATTCACCCCTCCACTTT. It is translated as CASSLPYMMHSPLHF.

The rearrangement uses TRBV4-1 and TRBJ2-6, with D possibly TRBD1 on 5 matching bases. Germline V gene lookup returns CDR1 MGHRA and CDR2 YSYEKL. The CDR3 contains 16 residues. Trimming stripped 4 bases from V and 0 bases from J, with 10 bases between. The CDR3 DNA follows: TGCGCCAGCAGCCTAGAGGACACCTCTGGGGCCAACGTCCTGACTTTC. This codes for CASSLEDTSGANVLTF.

This chain connects TRBV6-4 to TRBJ1-5; D gene uncertain. The CDR3 is 13 amino acids. V lost 0 bases and J lost 6, with 6 bases in between. Germline CDR1 reads MRHNA; CDR2 reads SNTAGT. The CDR3, as DNA: TGTGCCAGCAGTGACTCTGAGGGTCAGCCCCAGCATTTT. As protein: CASSDSEGQPQHF.

The J gene is TRBJ2-5, the V gene TRBV7-6; maybe TRBD1 (7 bases). V was cut by 5 bases and J by 2 bases, with 15 bases left in between. The length of the CDR3 is 15 residues. Looked up from germline, CDR1 is SGHVS and CDR2 is FNYEAQ. CDR3 sequence: CASSPQTGTQETQYF. The CDR3, as DNA: TGTGCCAGCAGCCCCCAGACAGGGACTCAAGAGACCCAGTACTTC. Full variable domain (missing parts from reference TRBV7-6 and TRBJ2-5): GAGVSQSPRYKVTKRGQDVALRCDPISGHVSLYWYRQALGQGPEFLTYFNYEAQQDKSGLPNDRFSAERPEGSISTLTIQRTEQRDSAMYRCASSPQTGTQETQYFGPGTRLLVL.